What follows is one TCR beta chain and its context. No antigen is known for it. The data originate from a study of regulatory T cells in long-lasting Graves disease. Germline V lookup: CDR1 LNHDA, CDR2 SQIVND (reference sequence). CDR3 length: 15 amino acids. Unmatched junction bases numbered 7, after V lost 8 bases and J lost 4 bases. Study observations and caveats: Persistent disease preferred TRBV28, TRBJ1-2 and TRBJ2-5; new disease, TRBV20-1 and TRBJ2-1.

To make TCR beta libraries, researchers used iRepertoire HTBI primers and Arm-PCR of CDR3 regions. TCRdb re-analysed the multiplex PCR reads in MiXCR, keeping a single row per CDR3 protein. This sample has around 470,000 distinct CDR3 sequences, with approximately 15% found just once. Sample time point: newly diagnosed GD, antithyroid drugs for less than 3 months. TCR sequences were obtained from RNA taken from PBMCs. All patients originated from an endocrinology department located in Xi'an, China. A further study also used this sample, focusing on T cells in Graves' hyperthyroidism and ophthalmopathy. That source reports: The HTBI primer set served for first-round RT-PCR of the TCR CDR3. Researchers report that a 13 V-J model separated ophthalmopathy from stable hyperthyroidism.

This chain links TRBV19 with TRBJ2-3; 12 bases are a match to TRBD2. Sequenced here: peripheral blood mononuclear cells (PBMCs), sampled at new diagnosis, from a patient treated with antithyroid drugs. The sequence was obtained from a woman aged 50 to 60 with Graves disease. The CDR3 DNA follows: TGTGCCAGTGCCCGGACTAGCGGGATTTCAGATACGCAGTATTTT. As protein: CASARTSGISDTQYF.